These T cell receptor beta chains were read from a single sample in a study of T cell responses to AZD1222 COVID-19 vaccine. This table comes from immunoSEQ multiplex PCR, and its TCRdb copy is limited to in-frame clones, with some not included. This sample has 80,000 to 95,000 clones; roughly 90% occur once, and the top ten carry 6.9%. The material was peripheral blood, obtained 28 days after the second AZD1222 dose. Every receptor here comes from an adult who received the AZD1222 COVID-19 vaccine. The CDR3 runs from the conserved cysteine through the conserved F or W. The order of the fields is J gene, D gene, V gene, clone size, CDR3 DNA, CDR3 protein. The D gene is left open where the match is weak. Some rows have no size entry. The others give once, few or many, or a class for an expanded clone.

>TRBJ1-5|-|TRBV14|-
TGTGCCAGCAGCCAAGGCCGGACAGTTAGACGCGGCAATCAGCCCCAGCATTTT
CASSQGRTVRRGNQPQHF
>TRBJ2-5|TRBD2|TRBV19|-
TGTGCCAGTGGTAGCGGGAGCGGATCGGAGACCCAGTACTTC
CASGSGSGSETQYF
>TRBJ1-1|-|TRBV5-1|-
TGCGCCAGCAGCTTTGTCAGTAGGAACACTGAAGCTTTCTTT
CASSFVSRNTEAFF
>TRBJ2-3|TRBD2|TRBV5-1|-
TGCGCCAGCAGCTTGGGACTAGCGGGAGATAGCACAGATACGCAGTATTTT
CASSLGLAGDSTDTQYF
>TRBJ2-5|TRBD2|TRBV5-4|-
TGTGCCAGCAGCACACGGACTAGCGGAGGGGAGACCCAGTACTTC
CASSTRTSGGETQYF
>TRBJ1-2|TRBD1|TRBV5-4|-
TGTGCCAGCAGCTTGACCGACAGGGCTGGCTACACCTTC
CASSLTDRAGYTF
>TRBJ2-3|TRBD1|TRBV19|-
TGTGCCAGTAGGGGACAGGGGTGGGAGTTAGATACGCAGTATTTT
CASRGQGWELDTQYF
>TRBJ2-3|-|TRBV10-1|-
TGCGCCAGCAGCGTAGCGGATACTAGCACAGATACGCAGTATTTT
CASSVADTSTDTQYF
>TRBJ2-7|-|TRBV28|once
TGTGCCAGCAGTTTAGGGCAGAGACACTACGAGCAGTACTTC
CASSLGQRHYEQYF
>TRBJ1-2|-|TRBV7-8|-
TGTGCCAGCAGCTTGACCGGGACTCAGGGTGGGGGCTACACCTTC
CASSLTGTQGGGYTF
>TRBJ1-6|-|TRBV30|-
TGTGCCTGGGGTAACCGGGTGACGGCTAATTCACCCCTCCACTTT
CAWGNRVTANSPLHF
>TRBJ2-1|-|TRBV19|-
TGTGCCAGTTCTAGACAGGTTTCCAGTCATGAGCAGTTCTTC
CASSRQVSSHEQFF
>TRBJ1-2|-|TRBV7-2|-
TGTGCCAGCAACCACCCCAGGGGCGCTGACTATGGCTACACCTTC
CASNHPRGADYGYTF
>TRBJ1-2|-|TRBV18|-
TGTGCCAGCTCACAAGAAGCTAACTATGGCTACACCTTC
CASSQEANYGYTF
>TRBJ2-3|-|TRBV5-8|few
TGTGCCAGCAGCTTGATGGATACGCAGTATTTT
CASSLMDTQYF
>TRBJ2-7|TRBD1|TRBV6-1|-
TGTGCCAGCAGTGAACTGGGGGACAGGGCCCGCACTAATTCCTACGAGCAGTACTTC
CASSELGDRARTNSYEQYF
>TRBJ2-2|-|TRBV6-5|-
TGTGCCAGCGGATACAGGTCGAACACCGGGGAGCTGTTTTTT
CASGYRSNTGELFF
>TRBJ1-2|-|TRBV29-1|-
TGCAGCGTTGGCCAGGGAGAAGGCTACACCTTC
CSVGQGEGYTF
>TRBJ2-2|-|TRBV27|-
TGTGCCAGCAGTTTTCGCGCCGGGGAGCTGTTTTTT
CASSFRAGELFF
>TRBJ1-6|-|TRBV3-1/TRBV3-2|-
TGTGCCAGCAGCCAGATGTATAATTCACCCCTCCACTTT
CASSQMYNSPLHF
>TRBJ2-5|TRBD2|TRBV7-3|-
TGTGCCAGCAGCTTAAGACTAGCGGGAGGGCCGGAGACCCAGTACTTC
CASSLRLAGGPETQYF
>TRBJ1-1|TRBD1|TRBV18|-
TGTGCCAGCTCTTACGGACAGGGGCTGAACACTGAAGCTTTCTTT
CASSYGQGLNTEAFF
>TRBJ2-7|TRBD1|TRBV28|-
TGTGCCAGCAGTTTAAGGGGGGGACAGGGATACGAGCAGTACTTC
CASSLRGGQGYEQYF
>TRBJ2-2|-|TRBV10-2|-
TGCGCCAGCAGTGAGAGTGCGGGGCTATCGAACACCGGGGAGCTGTTTTTT
CASSESAGLSNTGELFF
>TRBJ1-2|-|TRBV6-5|-
TGTGCCAGCAGTTGGGACGGATCTAACTATGGCTACACCTTC
CASSWDGSNYGYTF
>TRBJ2-5|TRBD2|TRBV7-8|-
TGTGCCAGCAGCTTAGCTGGGGGGGGGAAAGAGACCCAGTACTTC
CASSLAGGGKETQYF
>TRBJ2-5|-|TRBV15|once
TGTGCCACCAGCAGAGAAGGGGGATGGACTTGGACCCAGTACTTC
CATSREGGWTWTQYF
>TRBJ2-6|-|TRBV6-2/TRBV6-3|-
TGTGCCAGCAGTCAACCGGTCGGGGCCAACGTCCTGACTTTC
CASSQPVGANVLTF
>TRBJ1-2|-|TRBV5-1|-
TGCGCCAGCAGCTTGACAGGAACTAACTATGGCTACACCTTC
CASSLTGTNYGYTF
>TRBJ2-7|-|TRBV6-5|-
TGTGCCAGCACCAATTACGGGGGCAATTCAAACGAGCAGTACTTC
CASTNYGGNSNEQYF
>TRBJ1-3|-|TRBV24-1|-
TGTGCCACCGAGGGCAGCTCTGGAAACACCATATATTTT
CATEGSSGNTIYF
>TRBJ1-6|-|TRBV6-1|-
TGTGCCAGCAGTGAATTAGGGAATTCACCCCTCCACTTT
CASSELGNSPLHF
>TRBJ2-7|TRBD2|TRBV2|-
TGTGCCAGCAGTTCCCAGACTAGCGTCCTCTACGAGCAGTACTTC
CASSSQTSVLYEQYF
>TRBJ2-5|TRBD1|TRBV2|-
TGTGCCAGCAACAGGGGCCCAGAGACCCAGTACTTC
CASNRGPETQYF
>TRBJ2-1|-|TRBV11-2|-
TGTGCCAGCAGCTTAGGGGAGATCCAGGGTGAGCAGTTCTTC
CASSLGEIQGEQFF
>TRBJ1-2|-|TRBV29-1|-
TGCAGCGTTGAAGATAGGGCTGGGGCGCCTAAATCCCCTCACGGCTACACCTTC
CSVEDRAGAPKSPHGYTF
>TRBJ1-5|TRBD1|TRBV6-6|-
TGTGCCAGCAGTTACTCTTGGGACAGGGGAGGACAGCCCCAGCATTTT
CASSYSWDRGGQPQHF
>TRBJ1-4|-|TRBV25-1|few
TGTGCCAGCAGTCCGACAGCAACTAATGAAAAACTGTTTTTT
CASSPTATNEKLFF
>TRBJ2-3|TRBD2|TRBV7-9|-
TGTGCCAGCAGCTTAGAGGTAGCGGGAGGGCCAGATACGCAGTATTTT
CASSLEVAGGPDTQYF
>TRBJ2-7|TRBD2|TRBV11-1|-
TGTGCCAGCAGTCAACTAGCGGGAGGTGGAGAGCAGTACTTC
CASSQLAGGGEQYF
>TRBJ1-2|-|TRBV10-3|few
TGTGCCATCAGTGAGTCCCAGGGAGCTGGCTACACCTTC
CAISESQGAGYTF
>TRBJ1-1|TRBD1|TRBV18|-
TGTGCCAGCTCACACCTTCTGACAGGGGGCAAGACTGAAGCTTTCTTT
CASSHLLTGGKTEAFF
>TRBJ2-7|-|TRBV10-1|few
TGCGCCAGCAGTGAGTCGAACGGGGTCGAGCAGTACTTC
CASSESNGVEQYF
>TRBJ1-4|-|TRBV6-4|-
TGTGCCAGCAGTGGGAAAGAAAAACTGTTTTTT
CASSGKEKLFF
>TRBJ1-2|-|TRBV28|once
TGTGCCAGCAGTTTCCCACAAAATGGCTACACCTTC
CASSFPQNGYTF
>TRBJ1-2|TRBD1|TRBV7-9|-
TGTGCCAGCAGCGAATGGACAGGGCGGAATGGCTACACCTTC
CASSEWTGRNGYTF
>TRBJ2-7|-|TRBV7-9|-
TGTGCCAGCAGCTTAGCGCTCGGCGGCTTCTACGAGCAGTACTTC
CASSLALGGFYEQYF
>TRBJ2-1|-|TRBV5-4|few
TGTGCCAGCAGCCGCTCCTACAATGAGCAGTTCTTC
CASSRSYNEQFF
>TRBJ1-5|-|TRBV25-1|-
TGTGCCAGCAGTGAATCCACAGGGATGAATCAGCCCCAGCATTTT
CASSESTGMNQPQHF
>TRBJ2-1|-|TRBV19|-
TGTGCCAGTTCGGGAGTAGGCTACAATGAGCAGTTCTTC
CASSGVGYNEQFF
>TRBJ2-7|-|TRBV6-5|-
TGTGCCAGCAGTTACTCGACGACCCCCTACGAGCAGTACTTC
CASSYSTTPYEQYF
>TRBJ2-1|-|TRBV10-1|-
TGCGCCAGCAGCGAGGGCATGGGTCAGCAGTTCTTC
CASSEGMGQQFF
>TRBJ2-1|-|TRBV28|-
TGTGCCAGCAGTTCCTGGGGAGGGGGCGCCCCCTACAATGAGCAGTTCTTC
CASSSWGGGAPYNEQFF